This T cell receptor (beta chain) was recorded in a study of T cells in localized non-small cell lung cancer. The study's findings and limits: In adjacent lung appeared a median around 57 of the top 100 tumor clones. There was higher T cell clonality in uninvolved adjacent lung than in tumor, and it was highest there. As only one tumor region underwent sequencing, heterogeneity remains possible. With higher T cell density in blood came longer overall survival.

The assay was immunoSEQ multiplex PCR, and TCRdb's table has in-frame clones only and misses some. The data contain 20,000 to 30,000 clones, roughly nine tenths of them singletons. Points on this clone: What it binds is not known.

The sequencing here drew on peripheral blood, taken before any cancer treatment. The clonotype comes from a man aged 40 to 75 with stage III squamous cell lung carcinoma.

CDR3 sequence: CASSLAVAGQGGTGELFF. As DNA, the CDR3 is TGCGCCAGCAGCTTGGCCGTGGCGGGACAGGGGGGCACCGGGGAGCTGTTTTTT. The genes are TRBV5-1 and TRBJ2-2, with TRBD1 matching 11 bases. The CDR3 totals 18 residues. CDR1 is SGHRS and CDR2 is YFSETQ in the germline V gene. J gave up 4 bases and V 0 bases, and 8 bases lay outside the gene matches.